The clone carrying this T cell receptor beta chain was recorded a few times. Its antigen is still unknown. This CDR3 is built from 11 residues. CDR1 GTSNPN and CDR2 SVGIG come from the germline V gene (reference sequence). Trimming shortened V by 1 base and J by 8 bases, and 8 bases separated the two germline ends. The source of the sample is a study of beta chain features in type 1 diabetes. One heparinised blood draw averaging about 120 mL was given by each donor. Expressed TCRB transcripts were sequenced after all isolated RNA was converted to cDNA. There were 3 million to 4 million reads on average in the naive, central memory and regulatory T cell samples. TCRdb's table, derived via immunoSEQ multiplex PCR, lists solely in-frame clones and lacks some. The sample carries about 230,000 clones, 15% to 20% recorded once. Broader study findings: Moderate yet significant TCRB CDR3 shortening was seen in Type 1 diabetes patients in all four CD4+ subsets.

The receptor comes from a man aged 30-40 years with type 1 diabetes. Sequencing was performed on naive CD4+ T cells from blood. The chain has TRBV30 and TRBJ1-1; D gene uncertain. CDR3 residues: CAWSARTEAFF. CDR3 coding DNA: TGTGCCTGGAGTGCACGGACCGAAGCTTTCTTT.